What follows are 31 T cell receptor beta chains derived from one specimen sequenced in a study of cytomegalovirus exposure and HLA in healthy donors. Primers included in the PCR were 60 Vbeta and 13 Jbeta primers. TCRdb keeps only in-frame clones here, not all; method: immunoSEQ multiplex PCR. The repertoire holds 70,000 to 95,000 clones, with around 77% as singletons. The source material was PBMCs. The receptors shown here come from a man aged 45-65 years in good health and CMV-seronegative.

The chain combines TRBV9 with TRBJ2-5, with 9 positions matching TRBD1. V lost 0 bases, J lost 4 bases, and 4 bases stayed unmatched. In germline, CDR1 is SGDLS, CDR2 YYNGEE. The CDR3 totals 15 residues. CDR3 nucleotide sequence: TGTGCCAGCAGCGTAGCTTCGGACAGGGGAGAGACCCAGTACTTC. Translated, it gives CASSVASDRGETQYF. The whole variable domain, filled in from reference TRBV9 and TRBJ2-5, reads DSGVTQTPKHLITATGQRVTLRCSPRSGDLSVYWYQQSLDQGLQFLIQYYNGEERAKGNILERFSAQQFPDLHSELNLSSLELGDSALYFCASSVASDRGETQYFGPGTRLLVL.

The chain has TRBV7-9 and TRBJ1-6; D is unresolved. Trimming took 1 base from V and 10 from J, leaving 14 bases between them. CDR1 is SEHNR, CDR2 FQNEAQ, per germline (reference sequence). This CDR3 is 15 amino acids long. The CDR3 loop reads CASSLDSHPGSPLHF. DNA of the CDR3: TGTGCCAGCAGCTTAGACAGCCACCCAGGCTCACCCCTCCACTTT.

This chain links TRBV4-3 with TRBJ1-2; 7 bases agree with TRBD1. The CDR3 runs to 14 residues. The junction had 9 bases not matched to a gene; V was cut back by 5 bases and J by 6 bases. Germline V gene lookup returns CDR1 LGHNA and CDR2 YSLEER. This CDR3 reads CASSTQGGAHGYTF. The CDR3 DNA reads as TGCGCCAGCAGCACCCAAGGGGGCGCCCATGGCTACACCTTC.

Concerning this clone: The same CDR3 can be traced to other DNA sequences in this sample. V and J are TRBV7-9 and TRBJ1-1; TRBD1 agrees at 8 bases. The V and J ends lost 5 bases and 5 bases, in that order; junction bases with no gene match: 13. Germline V gene lookup returns CDR1 SEHNR and CDR2 FQNEAQ (reference sequence). The CDR3 contains 16 residues. The CDR3 spells CASSMRQGAHKTEAFF. The CDR3 nucleotides are TGTGCCAGCAGCATGAGGCAGGGGGCGCATAAGACTGAAGCTTTCTTT.

The chain is built from TRBV11-2 and TRBJ1-6; D might be TRBD1 (5 bases). There are 15 residues in the CDR3. Between the trimmed V and J ends, which lost 5 bases and 5 bases, there was a span of 13 bases. The germline V gene encodes CDR1 SGHAT and CDR2 FQNNGV. CDR3 bases: TGTGCCAGCAGCCATAACCCGGGGGATAATTCACCCCTCCACTTT. Its translation: CASSHNPGDNSPLHF.

The rearrangement links TRBV28 to TRBJ1-5; no firm D call. Germline values: CDR1 MDHEN, CDR2 SYDVKM. The germline V and J ends were trimmed by 7 bases and 5 bases, with 15 bases remaining between them. The CDR3 is made up of 14 amino acids. The CDR3 loop reads CASNSKATYQPQHF. The CDR3 DNA reads as TGTGCCAGCAATTCGAAGGCGACTTATCAGCCCCAGCATTTT.

The V gene is TRBV27, the J gene TRBJ1-2, with 7 bases lining up with TRBD1. Trimming removed 6 bases from V and 6 bases from J; junction bases left unmatched: 7. The CDR3 sequence is 13 residues long. The germline V gene encodes CDR1 MNHEY and CDR2 SMNVEV (reference sequence). CDR3 bases: TGTGCCAGCAGGACCGGGACAGAAAATGGCTACACCTTC. As protein: CASRTGTENGYTF.

This clone was seen a single time. The chain links TRBV7-2 to TRBJ2-5; 7 positions match TRBD2. The CDR3 runs 16 residues. The germline V gene has CDR1 SGHTA and CDR2 FQGNSA. Trimming took 5 bases from V and 3 from J; bases not matched to a gene: 12. CDR3: CASSPRGSGAEETQYF. The CDR3 coding sequence is TGTGCCAGCAGCCCCCGGGGGAGCGGGGCAGAAGAGACCCAGTACTTC.

This clone was found a few times. The rearrangement uses TRBV5-1 and TRBJ1-4; the D is unclear. The CDR3 runs 16 residues. Trimming cost V 2 bases and J 7 bases, with 18 bases left between them. Looked up from germline, CDR1 is SGHRS and CDR2 is YFSETQ. CDR3 protein: CASSFRPPGGSEKLFF. In DNA form, the CDR3 reads TGCGCCAGCAGCTTCCGGCCACCCGGAGGGAGTGAAAAACTGTTTTTT.

V usage is TRBV2 and J usage is TRBJ1-1, with 9 bases identical to TRBD1. CDR1 SNHLY and CDR2 FYNNEI come from the germline V gene. This CDR3 is built from 13 residues. Germline trimming cut 6 bases from V and 5 bases from J; bases unmatched to any gene: 4. CDR3 loop: CASRVTGGTEAFF. CDR3 nucleotide sequence: TGTGCCAGCAGAGTGACAGGGGGGACTGAAGCTTTCTTT. Complete variable domain (other parts from reference TRBV2 and TRBJ1-1): EPEVTQTPSHQVTQMGQEVILRCVPISNHLYFYWYRQILGQKVEFLVSFYNNEISEKSEIFDDQFSVERPDGSNFTLKIRSTKLEDSAMYFCASRVTGGTEAFFGQGTRLTVV.

This chain joins TRBV27 and TRBJ1-3; 10 positions match TRBD1. The trim removed 6 bases at V and 0 bases at J, leaving 2 bases unmatched. The CDR3 is 15 residues long. Germline V gives CDR1 MNHEY, CDR2 SMNVEV (reference sequence). CDR3 coding DNA: TGTGCCAGCAGCCGGACAGGGGGCTCTGGAAACACCATATATTTT. This encodes CASSRTGGSGNTIYF.

The chain links TRBV2 to TRBJ2-5; possible D gene TRBD2, 6 bases. The J call may be faulty, since TRBJ2-7 better matches the DNA end. Germline V lookup: CDR1 SNHLY, CDR2 FYNNEI. The CDR3 extends over 16 amino acids. The chain's CDR3 is CASSVSQLGRFYEQYF. CDR3 DNA: TGTGCCAGCAGTGTAAGTCAGTTAGGGAGGTTCTACGAGCAGTACTTC.

This clone has just a few counts. The CDR3 here is CASSPNPGVPYGYTF. The CDR3 DNA sequence: TGTGCCAGCAGTCCTAACCCAGGGGTCCCTTATGGCTACACCTTC. The chain recombines TRBV5-6 with TRBJ1-2; weak D call: TRBD1 (6 bases). CDR1 SGHDT and CDR2 YYEEEE come from the germline V gene. The CDR3 length is 15 residues. Trimming left V 5 bases short and J 5 bases short, with 19 bases between.

In this sample, this clone turned up once. V gene TRBV5-1 combines with J gene TRBJ2-5; 7 bases fit TRBD1. V gave up 4 bases and J gave up 5 bases; unmatched junction bases: 8. This CDR3 has 14 residues. Looked up from germline, CDR1 is SGHRS and CDR2 is YFSETQ. CDR3 DNA sequence: TGCGCCAGCAGCCCACCAGGGGGATTGGAGACCCAGTACTTC. Translated: CASSPPGGLETQYF.

J is TRBJ1-1 and V is TRBV10-3, with D maybe TRBD1 (6 bases). V shed 3 bases and J shed 0 bases, with 11 bases lying between them. CDR3 length equals 15 residues. Germline values: CDR1 ENHRY, CDR2 SYGVKD. CDR3 nucleotide sequence: TGTGCCATCAGTGATCCAGACAGGTTGAACACTGAAGCTTTCTTT. It encodes CAISDPDRLNTEAFF.

In its sample, this clone was seen a few times. The V gene is TRBV14, the J gene TRBJ2-5, with D unresolved. CDR3 length: 12 amino acids. Trimming removed 1 base from V and 5 bases from J, with 5 bases in between. Germline V gene data show CDR1 as SGHDN and CDR2 as FVKESK. CDR3 bases: TGTGCCAGCAGCCAAGTCAGGGAGACCCAGTACTTC. It translates to CASSQVRETQYF.

The rearrangement links TRBV11-2 to TRBJ2-6; tentative D call: TRBD2 (5 bases). This CDR3 comprises 16 residues. The germline V gene has CDR1 SGHAT and CDR2 FQNNGV. Deletions cut 4 bases from V and 1 base from J, with 11 bases between. The CDR3 DNA is TGTGCCAGCAGCTACCTAGAGGGATCTGGGGCCAACGTCCTGACTTTC. It codes for CASSYLEGSGANVLTF.

This clone was seen a few times. V gene TRBV11-3 combines with J gene TRBJ1-3; D gene uncertain. The CDR3 has 14 amino acids. Germline lookup yields CDR1 SGHNT and CDR2 YENEEA. The V and J ends lost 4 bases and 3 bases respectively, with 10 bases between them. CDR3 in DNA: TGTGCCAGCAGCTCCAACAGAATTGGAAACACCATATATTTT. This codes for CASSSNRIGNTIYF.

A few counts support this clone. The chain's CDR3 is CASSSRGYEQYF. The CDR3 DNA reads TGTGCCAGCAGTTCTCGGGGGTACGAGCAGTACTTC. The rearrangement links TRBV6-5 to TRBJ2-7, with a possible D match to TRBD2 (6 bases). Germline CDR1 is MNHEY and CDR2 is SVGAGI. V was shortened by 4 bases and J by 4 bases, with 8 bases between the two germline ends. The CDR3 is 12 amino acids.

This chain links TRBV6-5 with TRBJ2-6; a possible D gene is TRBD2 (5 bases). The V end lost 6 bases, the J end lost 2 bases, and 11 bases lay between the germline ends. Germline V gene sequence: CDR1 MNHEY, CDR2 SVGAGI. CDR3 size: 15 residues. For the CDR3, the DNA is TGTGCCAGCAGCCCGAGAGCGGCTGGGGCCAACGTCCTGACTTTC. Translation: CASSPRAAGANVLTF.

The J gene is TRBJ2-3, the V gene TRBV14, with D possibly being TRBD2 (7 bases). Germline V gene lookup returns CDR1 SGHDN and CDR2 FVKESK. V dropped 4 bases and J dropped 4 bases, with 12 bases sitting between them. The CDR3 runs 14 residues. The CDR3 DNA sequence: TGTGCCAGCAGCCTGGGGGGGCAGGCAGATACGCAGTATTTT. Translating it yields CASSLGGQADTQYF.

A single count supports this clone. J is TRBJ2-2 and V is TRBV9; TRBD2 is a possible D gene (5 bases). The CDR3 loop spans 15 amino acids. The germline gives CDR1 SGDLS, CDR2 YYNGEE. Trimming stripped 3 bases from V and 1 base from J, with 10 bases between. The CDR3 loop reads CASSARLLNTGELFF. In nucleotides, the CDR3 is TGTGCCAGCAGCGCCCGACTACTGAACACCGGGGAGCTGTTTTTT.

The genes are TRBV6-4 and TRBJ1-1; maybe TRBD1 (5 bases). The CDR3 has 18 amino acids. CDR1 and CDR2 (germline): MRHNA, SNTAGT. Between the trimmed V and J ends, which lost 1 base and 1 base, there was a span of 19 bases. In DNA form, the CDR3 reads TGTGCCAGCAGTGACTTTGGCAGGGTAGGGGCGGAGAACACTGAAGCTTTCTTT. This gives the protein CASSDFGRVGAENTEAFF.

This chain links TRBV5-1 with TRBJ2-7; tentatively, D is TRBD1 (5 bases). Trimming stripped 3 bases from V and 5 bases from J, with 12 bases between. The CDR3 totals 13 residues. CDR1 SGHRS and CDR2 YFSETQ come from the germline V gene. CDR3 nucleotide sequence: TGCGCCAGCAGCTCCTGGACAACAGACGAGCAGTACTTC. This encodes CASSSWTTDEQYF. Drawing the rest from reference TRBV5-1 and TRBJ2-7, the complete variable domain is KAGVTQTPRYLIKTRGQQVTLSCSPISGHRSVSWYQQTPGQGLQFLFEYFSETQRNKGNFPGRFSGRQFSNSRSEMNVSTLELGDSALYLCASSSWTTDEQYFGPGTRLTVT.

This clone was found once. The V and J genes are TRBV28 and TRBJ1-5; D remains unclear. From germline, CDR1 is MDHEN and CDR2 SYDVKM. This CDR3 region has 14 residues. V was trimmed by 5 bases and J by 2 bases, leaving 10 bases between them. CDR3 sequence reads: CASSPLMRNQPQHF. The CDR3 coding sequence is TGTGCCAGCAGTCCTCTAATGCGCAATCAGCCCCAGCATTTT.

In the case of this clone: The sample has other DNA sequences that encode this CDR3 too. The gene calls are TRBV27 and TRBJ2-7; TRBD1 might be the D (7 bases). Germline assignment: CDR1 MNHEY and CDR2 SMNVEV (reference sequence). V was clipped by 5 bases and J by 3 bases, with 14 bases between them. The CDR3 consists of 14 residues. The CDR3 DNA reads TGTGCCAGCAGTCTACTCCAGGGGGGCTACGAGCAGTACTTC. Translation: CASSLLQGGYEQYF.

This clone has more than one count but fewer than ten. The chain has TRBV2 and TRBJ1-2; TRBD1 agrees at 7 bases. CDR1 and CDR2 (germline): SNHLY, FYNNEI. The CDR3 runs 11 residues. V trimming: 7 bases; J trimming: 8 bases; junction bases outside the gene matches: 4. DNA of the CDR3: TGTGCCAGCACCCCAGGGGGAGGCTACACCTTC. Its translation: CASTPGGGYTF.

This clone was seen ten or more times. V is TRBV4-3 and J is TRBJ1-1; D is perhaps TRBD1 (5 bases). This CDR3 has 14 residues. Trimming cost V 1 base and J 0 bases, with 6 bases left between them. Germline CDR1 is LGHNA and CDR2 is YSLEER. The CDR3 protein is CASSQARVNTEAFF. CDR3 nucleotide sequence: TGCGCCAGCAGCCAAGCCAGGGTGAACACTGAAGCTTTCTTT.

The rearrangement joins TRBV6-5 to TRBJ1-1; 10 bases fit TRBD1. The CDR3 runs 15 residues. J lost 2 bases, V lost 8 bases, and 8 bases had no gene match. Germline assignment: CDR1 MNHEY and CDR2 SVGAGI. The CDR3 region is CASAPRDRGNTEAFF. For the CDR3, the DNA is TGTGCCAGCGCCCCGAGGGACAGGGGAAACACTGAAGCTTTCTTT.

The chain uses TRBV30 and TRBJ2-1, with 10 bases identical to TRBD2. The germline V gene has CDR1 GTSNPN and CDR2 SVGIG (reference sequence). V gave up 2 bases and J gave up 2 bases; unmatched junction bases: 6. The CDR3 spans 16 residues. CDR3 protein: CAWSKGLAPPYNEQFF. Written as DNA, the CDR3 is TGTGCCTGGAGTAAGGGACTAGCGCCGCCCTACAATGAGCAGTTCTTC.

The gene calls are TRBV27 and TRBJ2-5; the D gene is possibly TRBD2 (6 bases). The ends were cut back, 6 bases at V and 4 bases at J, with 12 bases in the middle. The germline V gene has CDR1 MNHEY and CDR2 SMNVEV (reference sequence). This CDR3 has 13 residues. The CDR3 spells CASRSLGGETQYF. The CDR3 DNA reads as TGTGCCAGCAGAAGTTTGGGGGGAGAGACCCAGTACTTC.